This record covers a single T cell receptor beta chain. At one of its ends the junction is not consistent with the germline gene, which may arise from a read error. Next came a second PCR, run for roughly 7 to 12 cycles, which used a sample-barcoded 5' primer along with a J-beta primer mix. TCRdb re-derived calls from the 5' RACE reads in MiXCR, one entry per CDR3 protein. This sample carries some 1.5 million distinct CDR3 sequences, approximately 39% of them seen once, and the ten largest clones take around 4%. This sample was taken from a study of blood T cells in healthy people across ages. This CDR3 has 18 amino acids. The germline V gene has CDR1 SGHTA and CDR2 FQGNSA.

The sequenced sample was blood. This receptor was identified in a woman aged 18-29 years in good health. The gene calls are TRBV7-2 and TRBJ2-3, with 8 nucleotides matching TRBD1. The chain's CDR3 is CDSSLAWTGIESTDTQYF. CDR3 coding DNA: TGTGACAGCAGCTTAGCATGGACAGGGATTGAGAGCACAGATACGCAGTATTTT.